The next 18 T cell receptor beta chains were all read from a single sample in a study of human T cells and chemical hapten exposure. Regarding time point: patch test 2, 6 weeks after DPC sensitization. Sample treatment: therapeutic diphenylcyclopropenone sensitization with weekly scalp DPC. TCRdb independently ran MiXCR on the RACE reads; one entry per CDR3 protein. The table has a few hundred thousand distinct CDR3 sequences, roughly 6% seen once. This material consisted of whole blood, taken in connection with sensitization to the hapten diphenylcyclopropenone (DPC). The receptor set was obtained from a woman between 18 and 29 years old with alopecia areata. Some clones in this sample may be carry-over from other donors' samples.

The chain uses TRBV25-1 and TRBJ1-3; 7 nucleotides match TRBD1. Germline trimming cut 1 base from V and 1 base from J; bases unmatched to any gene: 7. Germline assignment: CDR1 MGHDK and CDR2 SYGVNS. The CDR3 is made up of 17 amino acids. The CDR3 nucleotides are TGTGCCAGCAGTGAATTGGCAGGGGGTAATTCTGGAAACACCATATATTTT. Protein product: CASSELAGGNSGNTIYF.

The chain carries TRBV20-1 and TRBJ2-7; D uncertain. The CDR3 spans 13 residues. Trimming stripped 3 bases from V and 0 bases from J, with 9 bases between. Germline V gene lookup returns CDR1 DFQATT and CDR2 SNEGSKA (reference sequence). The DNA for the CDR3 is TGCAGTGCTAGTTCAGGATACTCCTACGAGCAGTACTTC. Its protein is CSASSGYSYEQYF.

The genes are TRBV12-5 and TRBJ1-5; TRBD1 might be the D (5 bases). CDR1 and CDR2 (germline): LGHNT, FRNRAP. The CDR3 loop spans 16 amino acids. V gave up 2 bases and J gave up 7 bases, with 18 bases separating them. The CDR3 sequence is CASGLLDIGIGQPQHF. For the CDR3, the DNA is TGTGCTAGTGGTTTGCTGGACATAGGGATTGGGCAGCCCCAGCATTTT.

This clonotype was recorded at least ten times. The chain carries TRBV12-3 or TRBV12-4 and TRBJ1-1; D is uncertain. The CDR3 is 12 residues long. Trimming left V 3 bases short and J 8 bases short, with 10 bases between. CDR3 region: CASSFDRLEAFF. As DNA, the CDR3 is TGTGCCAGCAGTTTTGACCGCCTGGAAGCTTTCTTT.

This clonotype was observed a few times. The CDR3 reads CSARGWEGPDTQYF. The CDR3 region has the DNA TGCAGTGCTAGGGGGTGGGAGGGTCCAGATACGCAGTATTTT. V and J are TRBV20-1 and TRBJ2-3; 7 bases align to TRBD2. There are 14 residues in the CDR3. Germline loops: CDR1 DFQATT, CDR2 SNEGSKA (reference sequence). V dropped 3 bases and J dropped 4; count of bases not matched to a gene: 7.

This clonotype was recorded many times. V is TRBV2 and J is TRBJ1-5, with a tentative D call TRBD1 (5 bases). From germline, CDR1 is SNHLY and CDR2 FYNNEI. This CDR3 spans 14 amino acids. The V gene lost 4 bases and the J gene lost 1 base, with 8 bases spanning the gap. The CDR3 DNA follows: TGTGCCAGCAGTGGTGGGACGAGCAATCAGCCCCAGCATTTT. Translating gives CASSGGTSNQPQHF.

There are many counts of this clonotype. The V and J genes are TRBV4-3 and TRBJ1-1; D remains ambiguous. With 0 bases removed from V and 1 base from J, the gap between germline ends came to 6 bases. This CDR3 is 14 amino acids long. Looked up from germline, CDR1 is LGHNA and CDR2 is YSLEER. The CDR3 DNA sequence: TGCGCCAGCAGCCAAGACAGACAGAACACTGAAGCTTTCTTT. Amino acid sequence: CASSQDRQNTEAFF.

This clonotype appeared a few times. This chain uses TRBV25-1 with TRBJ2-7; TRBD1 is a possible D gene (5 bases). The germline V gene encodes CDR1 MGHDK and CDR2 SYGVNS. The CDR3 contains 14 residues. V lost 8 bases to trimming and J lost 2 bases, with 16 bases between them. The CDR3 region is CASVSTTGTYEQYF. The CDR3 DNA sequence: TGTGCCAGCGTATCGACAACAGGTACCTACGAGCAGTACTTC.

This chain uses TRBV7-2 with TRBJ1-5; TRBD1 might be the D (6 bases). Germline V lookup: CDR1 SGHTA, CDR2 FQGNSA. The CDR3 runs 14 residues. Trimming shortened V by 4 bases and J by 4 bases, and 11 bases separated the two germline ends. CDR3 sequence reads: CASSSDSANQPQHF. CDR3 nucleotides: TGTGCCAGCAGCTCGGACAGCGCTAATCAGCCCCAGCATTTT.

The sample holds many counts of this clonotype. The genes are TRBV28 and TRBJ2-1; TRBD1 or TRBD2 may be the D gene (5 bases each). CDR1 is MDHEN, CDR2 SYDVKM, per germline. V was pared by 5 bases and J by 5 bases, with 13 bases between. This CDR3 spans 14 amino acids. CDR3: CASSRDGRHNEQFF. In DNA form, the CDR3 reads TGTGCCAGCAGTCGGGACGGACGGCACAATGAGCAGTTCTTC.

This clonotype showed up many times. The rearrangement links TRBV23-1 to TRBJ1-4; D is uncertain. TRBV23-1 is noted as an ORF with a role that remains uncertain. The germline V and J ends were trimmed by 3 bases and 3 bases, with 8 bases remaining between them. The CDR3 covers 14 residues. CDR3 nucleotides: TGCGCCAGCAGTCAGCGAAGGGCTAATGAAAAACTGTTTTTT. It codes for CASSQRRANEKLFF.

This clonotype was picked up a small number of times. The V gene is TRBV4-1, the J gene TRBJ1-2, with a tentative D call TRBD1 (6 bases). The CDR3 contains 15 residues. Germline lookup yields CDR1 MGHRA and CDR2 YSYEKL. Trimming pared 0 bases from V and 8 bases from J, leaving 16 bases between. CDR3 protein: CASSQDGNRAKGYTF. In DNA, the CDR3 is TGCGCCAGCAGCCAAGATGGGAACAGGGCTAAGGGCTACACCTTC.

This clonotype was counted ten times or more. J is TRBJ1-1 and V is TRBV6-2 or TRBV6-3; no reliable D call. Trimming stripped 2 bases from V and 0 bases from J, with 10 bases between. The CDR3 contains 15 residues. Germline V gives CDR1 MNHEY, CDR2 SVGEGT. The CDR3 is CASSYAFRMNTEAFF. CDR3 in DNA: TGTGCCAGCAGTTACGCTTTCAGGATGAACACTGAAGCTTTCTTT.

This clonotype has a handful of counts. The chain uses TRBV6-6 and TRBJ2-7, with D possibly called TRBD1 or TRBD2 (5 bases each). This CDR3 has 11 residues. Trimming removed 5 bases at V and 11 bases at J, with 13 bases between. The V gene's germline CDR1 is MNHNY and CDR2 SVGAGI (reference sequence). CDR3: CASSTPGPEYF. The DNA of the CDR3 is TGTGCCAGCAGTACCCCGGGACCTGAGTACTTC.

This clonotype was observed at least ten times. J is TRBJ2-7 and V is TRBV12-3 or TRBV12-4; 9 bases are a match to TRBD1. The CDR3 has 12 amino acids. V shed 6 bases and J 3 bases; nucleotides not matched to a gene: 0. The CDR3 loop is CASRTGGYEQYF. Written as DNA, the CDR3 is TGTGCCAGCAGGACAGGGGGCTACGAGCAGTACTTC.

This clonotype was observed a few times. The CDR3 DNA reads as TGTGCCAGCAAGTCAACTAATGAAAAACTGTTTTTT. Residues: CASKSTNEKLFF. This chain uses TRBV7-9 with TRBJ1-4; D is unresolved. Germline V gene lookup returns CDR1 SEHNR and CDR2 FQNEAQ (reference sequence). Trimming left V 7 bases short and J 0 bases short, with 3 bases between. The CDR3 consists of 12 residues.

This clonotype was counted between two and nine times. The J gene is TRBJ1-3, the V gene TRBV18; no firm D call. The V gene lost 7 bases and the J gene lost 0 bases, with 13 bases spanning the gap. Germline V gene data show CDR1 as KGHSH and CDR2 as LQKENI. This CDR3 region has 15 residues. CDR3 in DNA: TGTGCCAGCTGTTCGACGGCGGGCTCTGGAAACACCATATATTTT. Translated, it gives CASCSTAGSGNTIYF.

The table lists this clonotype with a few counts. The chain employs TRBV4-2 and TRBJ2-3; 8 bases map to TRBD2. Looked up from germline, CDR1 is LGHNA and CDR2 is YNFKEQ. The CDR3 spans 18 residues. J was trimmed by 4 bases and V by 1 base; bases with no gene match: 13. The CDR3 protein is CASSQGPSGRGKADTQYF. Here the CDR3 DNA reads TGTGCCAGCAGCCAAGGGCCCTCCGGGAGGGGGAAGGCAGATACGCAGTATTTT.